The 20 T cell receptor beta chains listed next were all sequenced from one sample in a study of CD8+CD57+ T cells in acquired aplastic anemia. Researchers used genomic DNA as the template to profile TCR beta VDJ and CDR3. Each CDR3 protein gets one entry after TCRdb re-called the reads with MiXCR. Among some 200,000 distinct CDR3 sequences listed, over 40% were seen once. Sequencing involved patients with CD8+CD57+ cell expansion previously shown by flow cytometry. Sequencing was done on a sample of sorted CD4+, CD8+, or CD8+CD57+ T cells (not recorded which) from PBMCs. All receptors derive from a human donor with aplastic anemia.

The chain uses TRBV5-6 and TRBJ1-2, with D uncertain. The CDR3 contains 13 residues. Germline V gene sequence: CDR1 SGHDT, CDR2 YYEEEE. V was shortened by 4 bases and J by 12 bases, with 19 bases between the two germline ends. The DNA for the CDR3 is TGTGCCAGCAGCCCAAAGGCGAGCTCTGGAAACACCTTC. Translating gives CASSPKASSGNTF.

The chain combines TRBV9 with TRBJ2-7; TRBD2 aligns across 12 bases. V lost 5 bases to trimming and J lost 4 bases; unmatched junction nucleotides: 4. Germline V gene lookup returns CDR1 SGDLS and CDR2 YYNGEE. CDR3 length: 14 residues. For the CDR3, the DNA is TGTGCCAGCAGAAGGACTAGCGGGGTTTACGAGCAGTACTTC. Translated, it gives CASRRTSGVYEQYF.

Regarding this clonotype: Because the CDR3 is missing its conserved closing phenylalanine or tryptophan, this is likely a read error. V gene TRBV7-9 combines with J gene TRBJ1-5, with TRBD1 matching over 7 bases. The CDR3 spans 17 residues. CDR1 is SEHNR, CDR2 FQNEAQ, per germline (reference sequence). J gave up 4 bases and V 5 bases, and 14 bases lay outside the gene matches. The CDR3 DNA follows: TGTGCCAGCAGCAAAGACAGGGTTGGTGGCGAGAATCAGCCCCAGCATCTT. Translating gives CASSKDRVGGENQPQHL.

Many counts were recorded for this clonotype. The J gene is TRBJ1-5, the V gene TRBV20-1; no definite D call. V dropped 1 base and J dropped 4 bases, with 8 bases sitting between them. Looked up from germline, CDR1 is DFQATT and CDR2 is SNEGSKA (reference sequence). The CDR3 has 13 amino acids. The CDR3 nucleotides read TGCAGTGCTAGAGTCAGGCCAAATCAGCCCCAGCATTTT. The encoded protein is CSARVRPNQPQHF.

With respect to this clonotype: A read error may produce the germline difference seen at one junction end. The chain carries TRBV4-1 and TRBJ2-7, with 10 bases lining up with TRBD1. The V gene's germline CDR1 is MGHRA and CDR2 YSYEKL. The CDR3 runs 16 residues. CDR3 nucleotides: TGCGCCAGCAGCCAATTTCCACCGGGACAGGGGTTGGAGCAGCACTTC. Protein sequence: CASSQFPPGQGLEQHF.

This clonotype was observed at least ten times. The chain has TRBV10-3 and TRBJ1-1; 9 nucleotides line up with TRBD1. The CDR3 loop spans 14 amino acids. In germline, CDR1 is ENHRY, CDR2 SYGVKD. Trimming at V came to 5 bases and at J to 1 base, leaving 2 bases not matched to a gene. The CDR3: CAISKGQGNTEAFF. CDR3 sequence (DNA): TGTGCCATCAGTAAGGGACAGGGGAACACTGAAGCTTTCTTT.

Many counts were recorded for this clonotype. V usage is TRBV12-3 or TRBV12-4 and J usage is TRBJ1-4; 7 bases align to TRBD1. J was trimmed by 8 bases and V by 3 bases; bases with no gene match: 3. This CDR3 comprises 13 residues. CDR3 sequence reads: CASSFDRDEKLFF. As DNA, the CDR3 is TGTGCCAGCAGTTTTGACAGGGACGAAAAACTGTTTTTT.

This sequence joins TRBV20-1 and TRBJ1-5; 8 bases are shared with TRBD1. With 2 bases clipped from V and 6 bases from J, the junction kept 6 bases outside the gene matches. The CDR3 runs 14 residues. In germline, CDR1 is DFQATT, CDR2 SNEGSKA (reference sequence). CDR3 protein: CSARSDRGPQPQHF. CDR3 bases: TGCAGTGCTAGATCCGACAGGGGTCCTCAGCCCCAGCATTTT.

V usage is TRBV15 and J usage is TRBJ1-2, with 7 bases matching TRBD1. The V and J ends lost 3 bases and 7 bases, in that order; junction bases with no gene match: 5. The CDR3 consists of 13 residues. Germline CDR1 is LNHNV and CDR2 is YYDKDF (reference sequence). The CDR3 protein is CATSSVTGIGYTF. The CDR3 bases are TGTGCCACCAGCAGTGTGACAGGGATTGGCTACACCTTC.

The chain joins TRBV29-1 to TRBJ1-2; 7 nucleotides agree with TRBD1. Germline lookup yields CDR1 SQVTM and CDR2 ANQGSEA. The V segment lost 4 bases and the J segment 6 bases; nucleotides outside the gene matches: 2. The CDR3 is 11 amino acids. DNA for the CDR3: TGCAGCGTTGTCACAGGGGATGGCTACACCTTC. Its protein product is CSVVTGDGYTF.

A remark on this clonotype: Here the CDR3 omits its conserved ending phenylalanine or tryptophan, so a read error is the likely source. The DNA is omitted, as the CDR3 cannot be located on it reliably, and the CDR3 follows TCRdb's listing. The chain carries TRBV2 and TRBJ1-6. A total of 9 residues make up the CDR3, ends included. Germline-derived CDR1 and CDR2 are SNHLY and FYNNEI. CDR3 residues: CASSARSAD.

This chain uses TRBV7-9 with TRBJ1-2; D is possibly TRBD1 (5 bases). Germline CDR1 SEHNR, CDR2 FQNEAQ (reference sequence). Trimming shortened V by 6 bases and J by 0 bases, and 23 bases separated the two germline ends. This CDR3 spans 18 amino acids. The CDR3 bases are TGTGCCAGCAGTTCCCCACGACAGCAACTCTGGACTAACTATGGCTACACCTTC. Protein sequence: CASSSPRQQLWTNYGYTF.

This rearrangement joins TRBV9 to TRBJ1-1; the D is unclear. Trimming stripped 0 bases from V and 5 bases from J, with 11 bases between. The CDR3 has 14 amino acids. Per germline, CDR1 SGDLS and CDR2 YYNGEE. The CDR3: CASSVEAIRTEAFF. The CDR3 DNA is TGTGCCAGCAGCGTAGAGGCCATCAGGACTGAAGCTTTCTTT.

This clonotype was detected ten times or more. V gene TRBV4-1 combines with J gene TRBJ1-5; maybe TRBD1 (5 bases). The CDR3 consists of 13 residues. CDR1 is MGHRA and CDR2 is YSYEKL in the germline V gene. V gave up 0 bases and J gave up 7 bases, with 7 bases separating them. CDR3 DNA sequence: TGCGCCAGCAGCCAAGATTGGGGGCAGCCCCAGCATTTT. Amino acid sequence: CASSQDWGQPQHF.

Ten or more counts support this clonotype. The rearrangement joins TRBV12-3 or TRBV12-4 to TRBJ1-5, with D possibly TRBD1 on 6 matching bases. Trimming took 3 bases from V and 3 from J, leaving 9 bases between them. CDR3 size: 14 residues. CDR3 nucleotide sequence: TGTGCCAGCAGTTTTTTGGGGGCCAATCAGCCCCAGCATTTT. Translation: CASSFLGANQPQHF.

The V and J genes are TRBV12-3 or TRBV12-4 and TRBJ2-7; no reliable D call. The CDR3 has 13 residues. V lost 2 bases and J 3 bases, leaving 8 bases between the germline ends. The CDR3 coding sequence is TGTGCCAGCAGTTTAACCCTTTACTACGAGCAGTACTTC. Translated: CASSLTLYYEQYF.

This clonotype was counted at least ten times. CDR3: CASTGGIPPSTQYF. As DNA, the CDR3 is TGTGCCAGCACCGGTGGGATCCCCCCGAGTACGCAGTATTTT. The chain couples TRBV2 to TRBJ2-3; D uncertain. The CDR3 runs to 14 residues. Germline lookup yields CDR1 SNHLY and CDR2 FYNNEI. V lost 7 bases, J lost 8 bases, and 19 bases lay in between.

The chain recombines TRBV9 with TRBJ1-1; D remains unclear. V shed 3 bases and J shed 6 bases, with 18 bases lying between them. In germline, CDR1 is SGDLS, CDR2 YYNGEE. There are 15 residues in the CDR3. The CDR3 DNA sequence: TGTGCCAGCAGCGCAAGACTCGACAAGGTCGCTGAAGCTTTCTTT. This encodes CASSARLDKVAEAFF.

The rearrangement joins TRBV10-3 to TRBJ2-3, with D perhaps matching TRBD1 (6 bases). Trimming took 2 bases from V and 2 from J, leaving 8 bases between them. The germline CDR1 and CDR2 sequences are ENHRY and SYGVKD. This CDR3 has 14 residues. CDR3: CAISERGTTDTQYF. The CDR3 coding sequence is TGTGCCATCAGTGAGAGGGGGACCACAGATACGCAGTATTTT.

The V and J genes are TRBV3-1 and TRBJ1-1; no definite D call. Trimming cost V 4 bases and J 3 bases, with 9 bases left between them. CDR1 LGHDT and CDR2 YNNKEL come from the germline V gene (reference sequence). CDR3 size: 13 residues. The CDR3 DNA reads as TGTGCCAGCAGCCCCATGGGGTACACTGAAGCTTTCTTT. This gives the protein CASSPMGYTEAFF. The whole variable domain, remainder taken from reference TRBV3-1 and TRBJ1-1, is DTAVSQTPKYLVTQMGNDKSIKCEQNLGHDTMYWYKQDSKKFLKIMFSYNNKELIINETVPNRFSPKSPDKAHLNLHINSLELGDSAVYFCASSPMGYTEAFFGQGTRLTVV.